A selection of T cell receptor beta chains follows, all from one sample in a study of cytomegalovirus exposure and HLA in healthy donors. Data came from immunoSEQ multiplex PCR; TCRdb stores just in-frame clones and leaves some out. The data hold roughly 86,000 clones, with roughly 85% observed a single time. Sequences were obtained from PBMCs. The receptors stem from a female donor in good health and CMV-seronegative. Both conserved end residues are trimmed from each CDR3. Fields, in order: clone size, V gene, CDR3 protein. Clone size is stated in some rows and not others, as once, few, many or a class when expanded.

size: NA; V: TRBV5-1; CDR3: ASSLFGGATETQY
size: NA; V: TRBV29-1; CDR3: SVLGGASYNEQF
size: NA; V: TRBV5-1; CDR3: ASQFTGNTGELF
size: NA; V: TRBV13; CDR3: ASSFQGRHEQY
size: NA; V: TRBV13; CDR3: ASSRDRGPYNEQF
size: NA; V: TRBV29-1; CDR3: SGSSTPRQTTEAF
size: NA; V: TRBV18; CDR3: ASSPPPGGNSPLH
size: NA; V: TRBV28; CDR3: ASSLFHLTGAYGYT
size: NA; V: TRBV10-3; CDR3: AISESWGQGKHEQY
size: NA; V: TRBV6-1; CDR3: ASSESDNQPQH
size: NA; V: TRBV5-1; CDR3: ASSFQGSGTEAF
size: NA; V: TRBV5-1; CDR3: ASTSPADTQY
size: NA; V: TRBV5-1; CDR3: ASSPRDRGDEKLF
size: NA; V: TRBV7-9; CDR3: ASSSRTRSNAGELF
size: few; V: TRBV2; CDR3: ASSVAGRASGELF
size: NA; V: TRBV2; CDR3: ASSRTGRNEKLF
size: NA; V: TRBV4-1; CDR3: ASSPTGDTDTQY
size: NA; V: TRBV29-1; CDR3: SAKGQGSQETQY
size: NA; V: TRBV28; CDR3: ASSPPLGQGSYEQY
size: NA; V: TRBV5-6; CDR3: ASSLLGQGNTGELF
size: NA; V: TRBV28; CDR3: ASSPFPLDRN
size: NA; V: TRBV28; CDR3: ASTSLGGVAYGYT
size: NA; V: TRBV15; CDR3: ATSREPGQGADTQY
size: NA; V: TRBV27; CDR3: ASSDGLAGGYEQF
size: NA; V: TRBV5-1; CDR3: ASSFSSGEYNEQF
size: NA; V: TRBV5-1; CDR3: ASSLYEGGTEAF
size: NA; V: TRBV4-2; CDR3: ASSQDWDGGAYEQY
size: NA; V: TRBV10-1; CDR3: ASSLTSVYNEQF
size: NA; V: TRBV6-5; CDR3: ASSYGTGASTEAF